This T cell receptor (beta chain) was sequenced during a study of monozygotic twins with inflammatory bowel disease. Each donor gave 2.5 to 3 ml of peripheral blood. Investigators extracted total RNA from whole blood and did not sort T cells. TCRdb re-called the 5' RACE reads and shows each CDR3 protein once, DNA omitted. The sample table sets out 400,000 to 500,000 distinct CDR3 sequences. Whole-study findings and limits: TCRbeta diversity (inverse Simpson) was lower in IBD patients than in healthy co-twins.

Turning to this clonotype: Its antigen is currently unknown.

In germline, CDR1 is SGDLS, CDR2 YYNGEE. The CDR3 runs to 18 residues. The chain combines TRBV9 with TRBJ2-7; TCRdb calls TRBD2, which cannot be checked without DNA. This TCR was sampled from a human donor with ulcerative colitis or Crohn's disease, or a healthy co-twin of an affected twin (not recorded which). The specimen was blood. Here the CDR3 reads CASSQTEGSGSYLYEQYF.